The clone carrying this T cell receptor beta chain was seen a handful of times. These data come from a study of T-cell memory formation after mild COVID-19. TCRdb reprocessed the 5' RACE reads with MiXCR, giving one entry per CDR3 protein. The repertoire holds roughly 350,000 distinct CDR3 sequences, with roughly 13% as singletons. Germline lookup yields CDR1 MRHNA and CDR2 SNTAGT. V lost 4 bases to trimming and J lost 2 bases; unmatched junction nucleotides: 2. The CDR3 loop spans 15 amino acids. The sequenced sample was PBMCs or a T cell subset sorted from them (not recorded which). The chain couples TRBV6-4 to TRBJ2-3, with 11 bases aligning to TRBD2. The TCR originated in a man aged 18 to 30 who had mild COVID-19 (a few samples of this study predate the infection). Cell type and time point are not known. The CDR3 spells CASSVLAGVTDTQYF. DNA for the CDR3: TGTGCCAGCAGTGTACTAGCGGGGGTCACAGATACGCAGTATTTT.